Shown below are 10 T cell receptor beta chains from a single sample sequenced in a study of yellow fever vaccine responses in identical twins. TCRdb independently ran MiXCR on the RT-PCR reads; one entry per CDR3 protein. The table includes some 1,700 distinct CDR3 sequences, 80% to 90% detected once. The input for sequencing was T cells from blood (PBMCs), unsorted or a sorted subset (not recorded which), taken before or after yellow fever vaccination (not recorded which). The receptors come from a young woman who received the yellow fever vaccine.

This rearrangement joins TRBV9 to TRBJ2-1, with 7 bases lining up with TRBD2. V shed 3 bases, J shed 0 bases, and the junction held 3 bases outside the gene matches. The CDR3 loop spans 15 amino acids. Germline values: CDR1 SGDLS, CDR2 YYNGEE. The CDR3 sequence: CASSAGTNSYNEQFF. The CDR3 nucleotides read TGTGCCAGCAGCGCCGGGACTAACTCCTACAATGAGCAGTTCTTC.

This sequence joins TRBV11-2 and TRBJ2-3, with 13 bases identical to TRBD2. Germline loops: CDR1 SGHAT, CDR2 FQNNGV. The CDR3 loop spans 16 amino acids. V lost 5 bases, J lost 6 bases, and 8 bases stayed unmatched. CDR3 coding DNA: TGTGCCAGCAGCGTAGGACTAGCGGGAGTCTCCGATACGCAGTATTTT. Amino acids: CASSVGLAGVSDTQYF.

This chain uses TRBV6-2 or TRBV6-3 with TRBJ1-1; no firm D call. Germline CDR1 and CDR2: MNHEY and SVGEGT. The CDR3 sequence is 14 residues long. V was pared by 0 bases and J by 4 bases, with 9 bases between. In DNA form, the CDR3 reads TGTGCCAGCAGTTACTCGTGGCAGATCACTGAAGCTTTCTTT. Translation gives CASSYSWQITEAFF.

V is TRBV6-1 and J is TRBJ2-7; no firm D call. The V and J ends lost 6 bases and 0 bases respectively, with 9 bases between them. The V gene's germline CDR1 is MNHNS and CDR2 SASEGT. The CDR3 consists of 13 residues. The CDR3 loop is CASRPTRSYEQYF. DNA of the CDR3: TGTGCCAGCAGGCCTACACGCTCCTACGAGCAGTACTTC.

V is TRBV4-3 and J is TRBJ1-1; possible D gene TRBD1, 5 bases. V was cut by 4 bases and J by 1 base, with 10 bases left in between. CDR1 and CDR2 from the germline V gene are LGHNA and YSLEER. The CDR3 runs 14 residues. The CDR3: CASSLGTGNTEAFF. The CDR3 DNA is TGCGCCAGCAGCCTTGGGACGGGGAACACTGAAGCTTTCTTT.

CDR3 DNA sequence: TGCGCCAGCAGCCAAGTCCAGGACACTGAAGCTTTCTTT. It specifies CASSQVQDTEAFF. The V gene is TRBV4-1, the J gene TRBJ1-1; the D is unclear. The CDR3 length is 13 residues. V lost 1 base to trimming and J lost 3 bases, with 6 bases between them. Germline-derived CDR1 and CDR2 are MGHRA and YSYEKL.

J is TRBJ1-1 and V is TRBV15; possibly TRBD1 for D (5 bases). This CDR3 has 15 residues. With 4 bases removed from V and 0 bases from J, the gap between germline ends came to 12 bases. From germline, CDR1 is LNHNV and CDR2 YYDKDF (reference sequence). The CDR3: CATSTQGFVNTEAFF. The CDR3 DNA follows: TGTGCCACCAGCACTCAGGGTTTCGTGAACACTGAAGCTTTCTTT.

The chain combines TRBV9 with TRBJ1-6; no reliable D call. The germline V gene encodes CDR1 SGDLS and CDR2 YYNGEE. V was pared by 0 bases and J by 10 bases, with 5 bases between. This CDR3 is built from 12 residues. The CDR3 DNA follows: TGTGCCAGCAGCGTAGTAGGGTCACCCCTCCACTTT. It codes for CASSVVGSPLHF.

The V call is TRBV29-1, the J call TRBJ1-4, with a weak D call TRBD1 (6 bases). CDR3 length equals 12 residues. V lost 4 bases, J lost 5 bases, and 8 bases lay in between. Germline V gene lookup returns CDR1 SQVTM and CDR2 ANQGSEA. The CDR3 protein is CSVAGANEKLFF. DNA for the CDR3: TGCAGCGTTGCAGGGGCCAATGAAAAACTGTTTTTT.

The chain combines TRBV15 with TRBJ1-6; no clear D. Trimming took 0 bases from V and 0 from J, leaving 6 bases between them. This CDR3 comprises 16 residues. Germline CDR1 reads LNHNV; CDR2 reads YYDKDF (reference sequence). Written as DNA, the CDR3 is TGTGCCACCAGCAGAGATCGTCCCTCCTATAATTCACCCCTCCACTTT. This encodes CATSRDRPSYNSPLHF.